This note documents a single T cell receptor beta chain sequence. No antigen is known for it. Per-nucleotide qualities are absent, and no much larger clonotype sits a single base away. The data were obtained in a study of brain T cells in children with intractable seizures (dated by TCRdb to the early 2020s). Turning to the overall study: Resected brain tissue from 53 pediatric epilepsy surgery cases was initially screened for immune gene transcripts with a NanoString immunology panel. Among the approximately 12 selected surgery cases, eight also had pre-surgery blood sequenced, leaving four with brain tissue only.

TCR beta chain sequences were generated from genomic DNA using the immunoSEQ assay. In the paper's pipeline: CDR3 sequences that did not begin with the conserved framework cysteine at position 104 were removed by hand. Clonality was calculated as one minus the normalized Shannon's Diversity Index, with values ranging from 0 (maximal diversity) to 1 (oligoclonal). Chi-squared comparison-of-proportions tests were used to check whether the frequency of the same CDR3 differed between samples, for example brain versus blood. Public clonotypes were found through immuneACCESS searches, while the VDJdb browser was used to judge similarity to known antiviral clonotypes. TCRdb carries this immuneACCESS record with in-frame sequences only. Its versions omit some clonotypes, under half of them owing to an unresolved V gene in the studies checked, with the rest unexplained. V and J calls and clone size come straight from that table; D and trimming were deduced from the DNA. This sample holds 300,000 to 400,000 clones; over 90% were observed only once. Together, the top ten hold 5% to 7% of the sample.

Overall study results and their limits: The patients' HCMV serostatus was not known, and viral specificity was inferred solely from CDR3 sequence similarity. Because pre- and post-surgery blood were sequenced to different depths, clones absent from the pre-surgery sample may reflect undersampling.

The label giving this sample's time point can be read as: blood from clinic visit 5 months post-surgery; TSC patient then seizure free. Surgery cases with the highest brain T cell transcript signatures were selected for TCR beta chain sequencing of brain tissue and, where available, blood. Before surgery, the patients had been given at least one anti-epileptic drug. TCR-sequenced patients were children with drug-resistant epilepsy due to tuberous sclerosis complex, focal cortical dysplasia, Rasmussen encephalitis or hemimegalencephaly. Bulk genomic DNA was extracted from unsorted brain tissue and whole blood with the Monarch genomic DNA purification kit. Trimming accounts for 5 bases at V and 0 bases at J, while the number of junction bases matched to no gene is 12. Per the germline V gene, SGHRS is the CDR1 and YFSETQ is the CDR2. Including the terminal cysteine and phenylalanine, the CDR3 comprises 19 residues. CDR3 DNA only is kept here, 57 bases in frame from base 1.

This clonotype originated in a boy in the first two years of life with tuberous sclerosis and intractable seizures. The sample in question was peripheral blood, obtained 5 to 6 months after surgery. Recombination linked TRBV5-1 to TRBJ2-4; 12 middle bases align to TRBD1. The DNA sequence is TGCGCCAGCAGGACGGGACAGGGGGCATATCACGAAGCCAAAAACATTCAGTACTTC. Its amino acids are CASRTGQGAYHEAKNIQYF. With the portions outside the CDR3 filled from the reference TRBV5-1 and TRBJ2-4 genes, the complete variable region becomes KAGVTQTPRYLIKTRGQQVTLSCSPISGHRSVSWYQQTPGQGLQFLFEYFSETQRNKGNFPGRFSGRQFSNSRSEMNVSTLELGDSALYLCASRTGQGAYHEAKNIQYFGAGTRLSVL.